This TCR beta chain was sequenced in a study of T cell repertoires in cytomegalovirus infection (dated by TCRdb to about 2019). In terms of the full investigation: Alongside well-studied HLA-B-restricted epitopes, the peptide stimulations were aimed at recently identified HLA-C-restricted CMV epitopes, whose presentation resists viral immunomodulation. Donor HLA type was relevant to the analysis, because carriage of CMV infection together with the matching HLA type was indicated by public TCR beta signatures.

This specimen's treatment or condition label, per the study, means: in vitro stimulation with specific CMV peptide epitopes to enrich CMV-specific T cells. Trimming accounts for 4 bases at V and 4 bases at J, while the number of junction bases matched to no gene is 7. Including cysteine and phenylalanine, the CDR3 has 14 amino acids. The CDR3 DNA has 42 bases and is translated from base 1. The germline V gene (reference sequence) supplies CDR1 MNHNY and CDR2 SVGAGI. The run used an Illumina HiSeq 1500. Clones were called with MiXCR by TCRdb after fastp trimmed the public reads at Q25, and only in-frame beta chains were retained. A single entry per CDR3 protein holds the most common genes and DNA from its merged rows. In all, the sample holds about 830,000 distinct CDR3 sequences, and around a third of those were seen once. Together, the top ten hold 9.5% to 15% of the sample. Comment on this clonotype: No cognate antigen has been identified for it. Qualities for individual bases were not recorded, and no much larger clone is one base off.

Beyond this particular receptor, the publication reports: In both this cohort and an independent approximately 350-donor cohort, the cumulative frequency of public TCR beta family members distinguished carriers of CMV infection plus the relevant HLA type. In the ex vivo response, HLA-C-restricted CMV-specific TCR beta clonotypes were dominant, and in two of eight donors the single most frequent clonotype came from this HLA-C-restricted group.

Rearrangement joined TRBV6-6 to TRBJ2-7, with 7 bases matching TRBD1. The sequences come from cultured CD8+ T cells from PBMCs, collected from culture after CMV antigen stimulation. This clonotype was obtained from a human donor in good health (CMV status not recorded). Some clones in this sample may be carry-over from other donors' samples. The nucleotides read TGTGCCAGCAGTTTCGACAGGGTAGGTTACGAGCAGTACTTC. This is translated as CASSFDRVGYEQYF.